The source of this TCR beta chain is a study of shared clonotypes between healthy human individuals. Looking at the study overall: Donors had three CD4 naive, three CD4 memory, two CD8 naive and one CD8 memory plate apiece.

A note on this clone: Its specificity is unknown.

V lost 6 bases and J 8 bases, leaving 19 bases between the germline ends. The germline V gene has CDR1 MNHNS and CDR2 SASEGT. There are 14 residues in the CDR3. Caucasian adults living in Nashville, Tennessee, provided all samples. Overall study results and limits: Roughly 5% of naive CD4 clonotypes were shared across four donors.

Data came from immunoSEQ multiplex PCR; TCRdb stores just in-frame clones and leaves some out. The sample holds 2 million to 2.5 million clones; about 94% are singletons and the top ten take 0.1% to 0.15%. Material for sequencing was naive CD4+ T cells sorted from blood. The subset denotes: CD45RA+ positively selected. The chain joins TRBV6-1 to TRBJ1-1; D remains unclear. The clonotype comes from a man between 18 and 35 years old in good health. The CDR3 spells CASSELLPNSEAFF. In DNA form, the CDR3 reads TGTGCCAGCAGCGAATTACTCCCCAACTCCGAAGCTTTCTTT.